This T cell receptor (beta chain) is drawn from a study of cytomegalovirus exposure and HLA in healthy donors. General study results and limits: Many donors carried some public TCRs, although rarity characterized most TCR sequences.

PCR employed 60 Vbeta and 13 Jbeta primers. Some clones are missing from TCRdb's copy, which holds only in-frame ones; the method was immunoSEQ multiplex PCR. The table shows roughly 130,000 clones, with around 8.5% occurring only once. Germline V gene sequence: CDR1 LNHDA, CDR2 SQIVND (reference sequence). J lost 4 bases, V lost 10 bases, and 9 bases had no gene match. The CDR3 spans 14 residues. Details on this clone: Its antigen is still unknown.

Sample: PBMCs. The sequence was collected from a man between 40 and 49 years old in good health and CMV-seronegative. The V gene is TRBV19, the J gene TRBJ2-2, with 7 bases aligning to TRBD1. CDR3 sequence (DNA): TGTGCCACCCACCAGGGGGAGACCACCGGGGAGCTGTTTTTT. Its protein product is CATHQGETTGELFF.